This TCR beta chain was recorded in a study of spatial heterogeneity in lung cancer. In the study overall: Sequences of the beta chain were consistently detected in greater numbers than alpha-chain sequences. The study observed each unique TCR and UMI combination more than ten times on average in raw reads.

This CDR3 has 14 amino acids. Germline V gene sequence: CDR1 SQVTM, CDR2 ANQGSEA. V trimming: 7 bases; J trimming: 4 bases; junction bases outside the gene matches: 13. The time point here: sample taken at primary tumor resection. The authors sequenced whole RNA from tumor, nontumor lung or frozen PBMC without sorting. TCRdb re-derived calls from the 5' RACE reads in MiXCR, one entry per CDR3 protein. The sample comprises 77,000 or so distinct CDR3 sequences, approximately 18% of which are singletons, and about 6.8% rests with the top ten. This clonotype was picked up a small number of times. V usage is TRBV29-1 and J usage is TRBJ2-7, with TRBD2 identical over 7 bases. The input for sequencing was PBMCs, taken at surgery. The TCR originated in a male donor with early-stage non-small cell lung cancer. The CDR3 protein is CSASRLAGVYEQYF. The CDR3 DNA is TGCAGCGCCTCGCGCCTGGCGGGAGTGTACGAGCAGTACTTC.